The rows below give T cell receptor beta chains drawn from one sample of a study of tumor-infiltrating lymphocytes in primary liver carcinoma. TCRdb redid the calling of the multiplex PCR reads with MiXCR, one entry per CDR3 protein. The sample lists 310,000 or so distinct CDR3 sequences, about 61% occurring once. Sample: peripheral blood. The receptors originated from a man aged 35 to 55 with primary liver carcinoma and hepatitis B virus infection. CDR3s leave out the opening cysteine and the closing phenylalanine or tryptophan.

j_call: TRBJ2-2
v_call: TRBV6-1
cdr3_aa: ASSEWGHMNTGELF

j_call: TRBJ2-1
v_call: TRBV6-2/TRBV6-3
cdr3_aa: ASSLGLAGPYNEQF

j_call: TRBJ1-1
v_call: TRBV29-1
cdr3_aa: SAAGTGRNTEAF

j_call: TRBJ2-3
v_call: TRBV7-7
cdr3_aa: ASSQGADTQY

j_call: TRBJ1-6
v_call: TRBV5-1
cdr3_aa: ASSLEDTDSPLH

j_call: TRBJ2-3
v_call: TRBV29-1
cdr3_aa: SVEDNDGGKFTQY

j_call: TRBJ1-1
v_call: TRBV11-2
cdr3_aa: TSSTWTGEVEAF

j_call: TRBJ2-5
v_call: TRBV7-9
cdr3_aa: ASSLLVGPYQETQY

j_call: TRBJ2-7
v_call: TRBV6-6
cdr3_aa: ASSHDPTGPYEQY

j_call: TRBJ2-1
v_call: TRBV29-1
cdr3_aa: STELIPNEQF

j_call: TRBJ2-1
v_call: TRBV11-2
cdr3_aa: ASSFQTLAGIDEQF

j_call: TRBJ2-2
v_call: TRBV11-2
cdr3_aa: ASSLYPGVFTGELF

j_call: TRBJ2-2
v_call: TRBV5-1
cdr3_aa: ASSPSLGQNTGELF

j_call: TRBJ2-3
v_call: TRBV11-1
cdr3_aa: ASSFENGPATQY

j_call: TRBJ2-3
v_call: TRBV11-2
cdr3_aa: ASSYQGGDTHY

j_call: TRBJ1-1
v_call: TRBV6-2/TRBV6-3
cdr3_aa: ASSWIFDTEAY

j_call: TRBJ2-1
v_call: TRBV6-1
cdr3_aa: ASSVGRDYNEQL

j_call: TRBJ2-1
v_call: TRBV5-6
cdr3_aa: ASSLRTSGLTRGEQF

j_call: TRBJ2-5
v_call: TRBV29-1
cdr3_aa: SVRTGETQY

j_call: TRBJ2-2
v_call: TRBV29-1
cdr3_aa: SVGSNTGELF

j_call: TRBJ1-1
v_call: TRBV5-1
cdr3_aa: ASQKQPMNAEAF

j_call: TRBJ2-2
v_call: TRBV11-2
cdr3_aa: ASNTGNTGELL

j_call: TRBJ1-1
v_call: TRBV6-5
cdr3_aa: ASRTLRDSLGNTGAF

j_call: TRBJ2-4
v_call: TRBV11-1
cdr3_aa: ASSFPGNRGTKNIQY

j_call: TRBJ2-2
v_call: TRBV11-2
cdr3_aa: ASSLGVSGEMF

j_call: TRBJ1-2
v_call: TRBV6-5
cdr3_aa: ASSRTGYCYT

j_call: TRBJ2-1
v_call: TRBV10-1
cdr3_aa: ASSNHNEQF

j_call: TRBJ1-4
v_call: TRBV7-9
cdr3_aa: ASSSGDPTNEKLF

j_call: TRBJ2-3
v_call: TRBV5-4
cdr3_aa: ASSPRQGATDTQY

j_call: TRBJ2-1
v_call: TRBV10-3
cdr3_aa: GVASGTVFSSYNEQL

j_call: TRBJ2-5
v_call: TRBV4-3
cdr3_aa: ASSHGLVKTQY

j_call: TRBJ2-5
v_call: TRBV11-2
cdr3_aa: ASGSYRTGGETQY

j_call: TRBJ2-3
v_call: TRBV11-2
cdr3_aa: ANSLMGITYTQY

j_call: TRBJ2-1
v_call: TRBV6-5
cdr3_aa: ASSYKQAGTERVEQF

j_call: TRBJ2-5
v_call: TRBV12-5
cdr3_aa: ASSFGGGGEETQY

j_call: TRBJ2-5
v_call: TRBV5-5
cdr3_aa: ASSLDGIGGETQY